Listed here are 10 T cell receptor beta chains from one sample, sequenced in a study of T cell responses to AZD1222 COVID-19 vaccine. This table comes from immunoSEQ multiplex PCR, and its TCRdb copy is limited to in-frame clones, with some not included. The sample consists of some 170,000 clones, approximately 93% of them appearing once. The material sequenced was peripheral blood, taken on day 0 of AZD1222 vaccination. Receptor source: an adult in good health.

This sequence joins TRBV28 and TRBJ2-3, with D possibly TRBD1 on 5 matching bases. Germline V CDR1 and CDR2: MDHEN, SYDVKM. This CDR3 is 10 amino acids long. The V gene lost 9 bases and the J gene lost 4 bases, with 5 bases spanning the gap. CDR3 DNA: TGTGCCAGGGGGCCAGATACGCAGTATTTT. It yields the protein CARGPDTQYF.

The rearrangement joins TRBV27 to TRBJ2-5, with D unclear. Trimming cost V 2 bases and J 7 bases, with 5 bases left between them. The CDR3 has 11 amino acids. Germline CDR1 reads MNHEY; CDR2 reads SMNVEV (reference sequence). The CDR3 DNA follows: TGTGCCAGCAGTTTAGACGGGACCCAGTACTTC. Translating gives CASSLDGTQYF.

The chain links TRBV2 to TRBJ1-5; perhaps TRBD1 as D (5 bases). The CDR3 extends over 13 amino acids. Germline assignment: CDR1 SNHLY and CDR2 FYNNEI. V was cut by 3 bases and J by 5 bases, with 8 bases left in between. DNA for the CDR3: TGTGCCAGCAGTGACAGGGCCTATCAGCCCCAGCATTTT. Its translation: CASSDRAYQPQHF.

The chain couples TRBV18 to TRBJ1-4; 7 bases agree with TRBD1. The CDR3 totals 13 residues. With V trimmed by 6 bases and J by 8 bases, 6 bases remained unmatched. The germline gives CDR1 KGHSH, CDR2 LQKENI. CDR3 sequence reads: CASSPGTAEKLFF. CDR3 nucleotides: TGTGCCAGCTCGCCCGGGACAGCGGAAAAACTGTTTTTT.

The chain carries TRBV25-1 and TRBJ1-1; D not resolved. This CDR3 has 14 residues. Germline CDR1 is MGHDK and CDR2 is SYGVNS. Trimming shortened V by 3 bases and J by 4 bases, and 12 bases separated the two germline ends. The CDR3 loop is CASSEGSWATEAFF. The DNA for the CDR3 is TGTGCCAGCAGTGAGGGTTCCTGGGCCACTGAAGCTTTCTTT.

This sequence joins TRBV5-4 and TRBJ1-6, with D uncertain. V was cut by 4 bases and J by 10 bases, with 21 bases left in between. This CDR3 has 16 amino acids. The germline V gene encodes CDR1 SGHNT and CDR2 YYREEE (reference sequence). In DNA form, the CDR3 reads TGTGCCAGCAGCGACTACACAGTCGGGGTTGAGTCACCCCTCCACTTT. This translates into CASSDYTVGVESPLHF. Full variable domain (remainder filled in from reference TRBV5-4 and TRBJ1-6): ETGVTQSPTHLIKTRGQQVTLRCSSQSGHNTVSWYQQALGQGPQFIFQYYREEENGRGNFPPRFSGLQFPNYSSELNVNALELDDSALYLCASSDYTVGVESPLHFGNGTRLTVT.

This clone appeared a single time. This same CDR3 is encoded by further DNA sequences in the sample. The genes are TRBV11-3 and TRBJ2-3; D might be TRBD1 or TRBD2, each matching 6 bases. V dropped 3 bases and J dropped 0 bases, with 7 bases sitting between them. The length of the CDR3 is 14 residues. From germline, CDR1 is SGHNT and CDR2 YENEEA. The CDR3 DNA is TGTGCCAGCAGCTTGGGGGGCAGCACAGATACGCAGTATTTT. Translated, it gives CASSLGGSTDTQYF.

The V and J genes are TRBV6-2 or TRBV6-3 and TRBJ2-1, with a weak D call TRBD2 (6 bases). Trimming cost V 2 bases and J 1 base, with 6 bases left between them. This CDR3 is 14 amino acids long. Germline V lookup: CDR1 MNHEY, CDR2 SVGEGT. The CDR3 loop reads CASSYGGSYNEQFF. CDR3 DNA: TGTGCCAGCAGTTACGGGGGGTCCTACAATGAGCAGTTCTTC.

The V and J genes are TRBV3-1 (or the pseudogene TRBV3-2) and TRBJ1-1; D possibly corresponds to TRBD1 (5 bases). Per the germline V gene, CDR1 is LGHDT and CDR2 is YNNKEL (reference sequence). The length of the CDR3 is 15 residues. Trimming removed 4 bases from V and 0 bases from J, with 12 bases in between. Written as DNA, the CDR3 is TGTGCCAGCAGCCCGGGGGGGGTTATGAACACTGAAGCTTTCTTT. As protein: CASSPGGVMNTEAFF.

V and J are TRBV7-2 and TRBJ2-5; unclear D gene. V was clipped by 6 bases and J by 5 bases, with 13 bases between them. The CDR3 has 13 residues. Germline V gives CDR1 SGHTA, CDR2 FQGNSA. CDR3: CASRTTNSETQYF. Written as DNA, the CDR3 is TGTGCCAGCAGAACTACTAATTCGGAGACCCAGTACTTC.